A single sample is the source of the 26 T cell receptor beta chains below, sequenced in a study of blood T cell repertoires in COVID-19. The assay was immunoSEQ multiplex PCR, and TCRdb's table has in-frame clones only and misses some. The table has 200,000 to 250,000 clones, around 83% seen once; the top ten hold under 3.5%. Source material: peripheral blood. These receptors came from a man aged 50-59 years with active or convalescent COVID-19.

The chain employs TRBV28 and TRBJ2-1, with no clear D. V dropped 1 base and J dropped 5 bases, with 6 bases sitting between them. CDR1 and CDR2 (germline): MDHEN, SYDVKM. The CDR3 runs 13 residues. CDR3 in DNA: TGTGCCAGCAGTTTATTGCGGCACAATGAGCAGTTCTTC. Encoded protein: CASSLLRHNEQFF. The full variable domain, in which reference TRBV28 and TRBJ2-1 provide the parts outside the CDR3, is DVKVTQSSRYLVKRTGEKVFLECVQDMDHENMFWYRQDPGLGLRLIYFSYDVKMKEKGDIPEGYSVSREKKERFSLILESASTNQTSMYLCASSLLRHNEQFFGPGTRLTVL.

The gene calls are TRBV5-6 and TRBJ2-7, with a possible D match to TRBD1 (5 bases). Germline V gene data show CDR1 as SGHDT and CDR2 as YYEEEE. This CDR3 has 12 amino acids. V was trimmed by 5 bases and J by 3 bases, leaving 9 bases between them. CDR3 sequence reads: CASRRDSYEQYF. The CDR3 DNA sequence: TGTGCCAGCAGGCGTGACAGCTACGAGCAGTACTTC.

J is TRBJ1-3 and V is TRBV7-9, with 10 bases aligning to TRBD2. The DNA end lines up better with TRBJ2-2; the J call may be wrong. Germline assignment: CDR1 SEHNR and CDR2 FQNEAQ (reference sequence). The CDR3 spans 14 residues. The CDR3 DNA follows: TGTGCCAGCGTAGCGGGGGGTAGTGCCGGGGAGCTGTTTTTT. Protein product: CASVAGGSAGELFF.

The chain is built from TRBV5-4 and TRBJ2-1, with TRBD1 as a possible D gene (5 bases). The ends were cut back, 0 bases at V and 0 bases at J, with 13 bases in the middle. The CDR3 is 17 amino acids. Germline CDR1 SGHNT, CDR2 YYREEE (reference sequence). CDR3 nucleotide sequence: TGTGCCAGCAGCTTGGGATCTGGGGCCAACTCCTACAATGAGCAGTTCTTC. Its translation is CASSLGSGANSYNEQFF. The full variable domain, its missing parts supplied by reference TRBV5-4 and TRBJ2-1, is ETGVTQSPTHLIKTRGQQVTLRCSSQSGHNTVSWYQQALGQGPQFIFQYYREEENGRGNFPPRFSGLQFPNYSSELNVNALELDDSALYLCASSLGSGANSYNEQFFGPGTRLTVL.

This chain joins TRBV9 and TRBJ2-1; TRBD2 aligns across 13 bases. The CDR3 is 16 amino acids. V trimming: 0 bases; J trimming: 4 bases; junction bases outside the gene matches: 1. Germline-derived CDR1 and CDR2 are SGDLS and YYNGEE. The CDR3 here is CASSVEGLAGYNEQFF. The CDR3 bases are TGTGCCAGCAGCGTAGAGGGACTAGCGGGATACAATGAGCAGTTCTTC.

In this sample, this clone turned up a few times. The chain is built from TRBV10-3 and TRBJ1-5; a weak D match, TRBD1 (5 bases). The CDR3 has 16 amino acids. The ends were cut back, 0 bases at V and 2 bases at J, with 11 bases in the middle. CDR1 ENHRY and CDR2 SYGVKD come from the germline V gene. The CDR3 sequence is CAISESNGGGNQPQHF. The DNA for the CDR3 is TGTGCCATCAGTGAGTCGAACGGGGGTGGCAATCAGCCCCAGCATTTT.

There are a few counts of this clone. Other DNA variants within this sample encode the same CDR3. The chain employs TRBV10-3 and TRBJ1-1; D gene ambiguous. CDR1 and CDR2 from the germline V gene are ENHRY and SYGVKD. V lost 8 bases, J lost 4 bases, and 8 bases lay in between. The CDR3 spans 11 residues. CDR3 in amino acids: CAIRTGTEAFF. The CDR3 bases are TGTGCCATCCGAACGGGCACTGAAGCTTTCTTT.

J is TRBJ2-2 and V is TRBV19; TRBD1 matches 9 bases. V shed 5 bases and J 5 bases; nucleotides not matched to a gene: 6. The CDR3 covers 15 residues. Germline V gene sequence: CDR1 LNHDA, CDR2 SQIVND (reference sequence). CDR3 protein: CASSVDRGKTGELFF. For the CDR3, the DNA is TGTGCCAGTAGTGTGGACAGGGGTAAAACCGGGGAGCTGTTTTTT.

The chain couples TRBV30 to TRBJ2-5, with D unclear. The germline V gene encodes CDR1 GTSNPN and CDR2 SVGIG (reference sequence). The CDR3 consists of 12 residues. V shed 2 bases and J shed 8 bases, with 12 bases lying between them. For the CDR3, the DNA is TGTGCCTGGAGTACTTCTTCTTATACCCAGTACTTC. It codes for CAWSTSSYTQYF.

This clone appeared once. The J gene is TRBJ2-1, the V gene TRBV24-1, with 11 bases matching TRBD1. The germline CDR1 and CDR2 sequences are KGHDR and SFDVKD. V lost 7 bases and J lost 8; bases outside the gene matches: 12. This CDR3 is built from 16 residues. CDR3 loop: CATRGRTGGGNDEQFF. The CDR3 coding sequence is TGTGCCACCAGGGGCCGGACAGGGGGCGGGAACGATGAGCAGTTCTTC.

The chain uses TRBV27 and TRBJ2-1, with unresolved D. Germline assignment: CDR1 MNHEY and CDR2 SMNVEV (reference sequence). The CDR3 has 13 residues. The V gene lost 5 bases and the J gene lost 0 bases, with 5 bases spanning the gap. In nucleotides, the CDR3 is TGTGCCAGCAGTCTGTACTCCTACAATGAGCAGTTCTTC. It is translated as CASSLYSYNEQFF.

The chain combines TRBV29-1 with TRBJ2-7, with D tentatively TRBD1 (5 bases). CDR1 is SQVTM and CDR2 is ANQGSEA in the germline V gene. V lost 5 bases and J 2 bases, leaving 10 bases between the germline ends. The CDR3 consists of 12 residues. CDR3 amino acids: CSVSPTAYEQYF. CDR3 DNA: TGCAGCGTTTCCCCGACAGCCTACGAGCAGTACTTC.

The chain carries TRBV6-6 and TRBJ1-5, with a possible D match to TRBD1 (6 bases). V gave up 2 bases and J gave up 4 bases, with 9 bases separating them. The germline V gene encodes CDR1 MNHNY and CDR2 SVGAGI (reference sequence). CDR3 length: 14 residues. The CDR3 loop reads CASSYTQGNQPQHF. The DNA for the CDR3 is TGTGCCAGCAGTTACACCCAGGGGAATCAGCCCCAGCATTTT.

The table lists this clone with a few counts. J is TRBJ1-1 and V is TRBV9; 8 bases align to TRBD1. There are 15 residues in the CDR3. Trimming removed 4 bases from V and 0 bases from J; junction bases left unmatched: 5. The V gene's germline CDR1 is SGDLS and CDR2 YYNGEE. The CDR3 bases are TGTGCCAGCAGCACGACAGGGGTTATGAACACTGAAGCTTTCTTT. This encodes CASSTTGVMNTEAFF.

The rearrangement uses TRBV20-1 and TRBJ2-3, with D unclear. Germline V gene data show CDR1 as DFQATT and CDR2 as SNEGSKA (reference sequence). Trimming shortened V by 4 bases and J by 4 bases, and 6 bases separated the two germline ends. The CDR3 loop spans 11 amino acids. The CDR3 protein is CSAKRADTQYF. The CDR3 nucleotides are TGCAGTGCTAAGAGAGCAGATACGCAGTATTTT.

This clone was recorded only once. The gene calls are TRBV2 and TRBJ1-1; tentative D call: TRBD1 (5 bases). The CDR3 length is 12 residues. Between the trimmed V and J ends, which lost 6 bases and 6 bases, there was a span of 11 bases. Germline CDR1 and CDR2: SNHLY and FYNNEI. The chain's CDR3 is CASRGELAEAFF. The CDR3 DNA is TGTGCCAGCAGAGGGGAACTCGCTGAAGCTTTCTTT.

This chain connects TRBV3-1 (or the pseudogene TRBV3-2) to TRBJ2-1; 9 bases line up with TRBD2. Per germline, CDR1 LGHDT and CDR2 YNNKEL (reference sequence). V shed 6 bases, J shed 8 bases, and the junction held 14 bases outside the gene matches. There are 16 residues in the CDR3. The CDR3 reads CASSWGGSGRSDEQFF. DNA of the CDR3: TGTGCCAGCAGTTGGGGGGGGAGCGGGAGGAGCGATGAGCAGTTCTTC.

This sequence joins TRBV28 and TRBJ1-2; D perhaps matches TRBD1 (6 bases). CDR3 length: 15 residues. Germline V gives CDR1 MDHEN, CDR2 SYDVKM. Trimming stripped 4 bases from V and 4 bases from J, with 16 bases between. In DNA form, the CDR3 reads TGTGCCAGCAGTTGGGGGACAACCGCTGTCTATGGCTACACCTTC. Translated, it gives CASSWGTTAVYGYTF.

V gene TRBV19 combines with J gene TRBJ2-1; TRBD1 might be the D (6 bases). The germline V and J ends were trimmed by 5 bases and 10 bases, with 18 bases remaining between them. The CDR3 length is 14 residues. Per germline, CDR1 LNHDA and CDR2 SQIVND (reference sequence). The CDR3 reads CASSPITKQGEQFF. CDR3 bases: TGTGCCAGTAGTCCCATCACCAAACAGGGCGAGCAGTTCTTC.

The genes are TRBV5-6 and TRBJ1-2; 7 nucleotides agree with TRBD1. Germline V gene sequence: CDR1 SGHDT, CDR2 YYEEEE. The CDR3 consists of 13 residues. Trimming at V came to 5 bases and at J to 3 bases, leaving 4 bases not matched to a gene. The CDR3 loop reads CASRDRSYYGYTF. The CDR3 DNA reads as TGTGCCAGCAGGGACAGGTCGTACTATGGCTACACCTTC.

The V call is TRBV6-6, the J call TRBJ1-5; a weak D match, TRBD1 (5 bases). The V end lost 1 base, the J end lost 2 bases, and 12 bases lay between the germline ends. CDR1 and CDR2 from the germline V gene are MNHNY and SVGAGI (reference sequence). The CDR3 has 16 residues. CDR3 in DNA: TGTGCCAGCAGTTACTATTCGGGGGTACGCAATCAGCCCCAGCATTTT. It is translated as CASSYYSGVRNQPQHF.

This chain joins TRBV3-1 (or the pseudogene TRBV3-2) and TRBJ1-4, with D hard to call. Trimming took 5 bases from V and 0 from J, leaving 10 bases between them. CDR1 and CDR2 (germline): LGHDT, YNNKEL (reference sequence). The CDR3 is 15 amino acids. This chain's CDR3 is CASSLAFATNEKLFF. The CDR3 nucleotides read TGTGCCAGCAGCTTAGCCTTTGCAACTAATGAAAAACTGTTTTTT.

V is TRBV6-6 and J is TRBJ1-5, with D possibly TRBD1 on 5 matching bases. The CDR3 consists of 14 residues. Germline assignment: CDR1 MNHNY and CDR2 SVGAGI (reference sequence). The V end was cut by 5 bases, the J end by 8 bases, with 16 bases between. The CDR3 DNA sequence: TGTGCCAGCAGTCCGCAGGGTTGGGTCGAGCCCCAGCATTTT. This sequence encodes CASSPQGWVEPQHF.

The V and J genes are TRBV3-1 (or the pseudogene TRBV3-2) and TRBJ1-2; D is possibly TRBD1 (5 bases). Trimming pared 0 bases from V and 0 bases from J, leaving 11 bases between. The CDR3 is 16 residues long. Germline lookup yields CDR1 LGHDT and CDR2 YNNKEL (reference sequence). The CDR3: CASSQDWGGTNYGYTF. CDR3 bases: TGTGCCAGCAGCCAAGATTGGGGCGGAACTAACTATGGCTACACCTTC.

V and J are TRBV3-1 (or the pseudogene TRBV3-2) and TRBJ1-5; TRBD1 is a possible D gene (5 bases). Trimming pared 1 base from V and 11 bases from J, leaving 15 bases between. Looked up from germline, CDR1 is LGHDT and CDR2 is YNNKEL (reference sequence). The CDR3 loop spans 14 amino acids. As DNA, the CDR3 is TGTGCCAGCAGCCAAGGTGGGACCCGGGGGGCCCAGCATTTT. This sequence encodes CASSQGGTRGAQHF.

The genes are TRBV10-1 and TRBJ2-1; TRBD2 aligns across 14 bases. This CDR3 contains 17 residues. Per the germline V gene, CDR1 is WNHNN and CDR2 is SYGVQD (reference sequence). The V segment lost 2 bases and the J segment 3 bases; nucleotides outside the gene matches: 3. Here the CDR3 DNA reads TGCGCCAGCAGTGAGATGGGACTAGCGGGAGACTACAATGAGCAGTTCTTC. As protein: CASSEMGLAGDYNEQFF.